This entry describes one TCR beta chain. The source of the sample is a study of shared clonotypes between healthy human individuals. Method: immunoSEQ multiplex PCR; TCRdb's copy keeps in-frame clones and lacks some. The sample shows around 1.9 million clones, about 93% of them seen only once. CD45RO-negative CD8 cells positively selected for CCR7 made up the naive population, which excluded terminally differentiated effector memory CD45RA+ cells. The V gene lost 2 bases and the J gene lost 6 bases, with 11 bases spanning the gap. This CDR3 spans 14 amino acids. Germline loops: CDR1 LNHNV, CDR2 YYDKDF (reference sequence).

The receptor was derived from a man between 18 and 29 years old in good health. Some clones in this sample may be carry-over from other donors' samples. The J gene is TRBJ2-1, the V gene TRBV15; unclear D gene. Material: naive CD8+ T cells from PBMCs. CDR3 in amino acids: CATSRRTEINEQFF. CDR3 in DNA: TGTGCCACCAGCAGACGGACGGAAATCAATGAGCAGTTCTTC.